These 17 T cell receptor beta chains were sequenced from one sample in a study of blood T cells in healthy people across ages. Through a sample-barcoded 5' primer and a J-beta primer mix, a second PCR was run for 7 to 11 cycles. TCRdb redid the calling of the 5' RACE reads with MiXCR, one entry per CDR3 protein. The repertoire includes under 1,000,000 distinct CDR3 sequences, around 36% of them detected once, and 10% to 15% sits in the top ten. Sequenced input: blood. The receptors were gathered from a man between 18 and 35 years old in good health.

This clonotype occurred many times. The CDR3 DNA reads TGTGCCAGCAGTGAACTGAACCAGCCCCAGCATTTT. This sequence encodes CASSELNQPQHF. The chain employs TRBV6-1 and TRBJ1-5; D remains unclear. CDR1 and CDR2 (germline): MNHNS, SASEGT. V was shortened by 2 bases and J by 7 bases, with 6 bases between the two germline ends. The CDR3 runs to 12 residues.

The rearrangement links TRBV4-3 to TRBJ2-3; D gene ambiguous. The germline V gene has CDR1 LGHNA and CDR2 YSLEER. V lost 0 bases, J lost 5 bases, and 12 bases lay in between. The CDR3 length is 15 residues. Written as DNA, the CDR3 is TGCGCCAGCAGCCAAGACCGGAGACCCGTAGATACGCAGTATTTT. This sequence encodes CASSQDRRPVDTQYF.

A few counts support this clonotype. This chain uses TRBV12-3 or TRBV12-4 with TRBJ1-5, with D tentatively TRBD1 (5 bases). V was clipped by 5 bases and J by 0 bases, with 20 bases between them. CDR3 length: 18 amino acids. CDR3 nucleotide sequence: TGTGCCAGCAGTCGAGGCGGGACGGAGTTTTATAGCAATCAGCCCCAGCATTTT. Protein sequence: CASSRGGTEFYSNQPQHF.

V and J are TRBV4-1 and TRBJ2-1, with 8 bases matching TRBD2. Germline lookup yields CDR1 MGHRA and CDR2 YSYEKL. The CDR3 is 19 amino acids. J was trimmed by 0 bases and V by 4 bases; bases with no gene match: 14. This chain's CDR3 is CASSPLGAGGGGSYNEQFF. Written as DNA, the CDR3 is TGCGCCAGCAGCCCCCTAGGGGCGGGGGGCGGAGGCTCCTACAATGAGCAGTTCTTC.

This chain uses TRBV20-1 with TRBJ2-5; possibly TRBD2 for D (6 bases). V shed 5 bases and J shed 11 bases, with 18 bases lying between them. Germline assignment: CDR1 DFQATT and CDR2 SNEGSKA (reference sequence). The length of the CDR3 is 12 residues. Written as DNA, the CDR3 is TGCAGTGCTTCTCGTGGGGGGAGTCAGCAGTACTTC. Its translation is CSASRGGSQQYF.

V gene TRBV20-1 combines with J gene TRBJ2-7; 8 bases are a match to TRBD2. In germline, CDR1 is DFQATT, CDR2 SNEGSKA (reference sequence). The CDR3 length is 14 residues. The junction had 7 bases not matched to a gene; V was cut back by 5 bases and J by 1 base. The CDR3 loop is CSASSGRGSYEQYF. The CDR3 DNA reads as TGCAGTGCTTCCAGCGGGAGAGGTTCCTACGAGCAGTACTTC.

This chain links TRBV20-1 with TRBJ1-4, with D possibly matching TRBD1 (6 bases). This CDR3 region has 13 residues. Trimming took off 4 bases at V and 2 bases at J, with 8 bases between the two ends. Looked up from germline, CDR1 is DFQATT and CDR2 is SNEGSKA (reference sequence). This CDR3 is CSATGQTNEKLFF. DNA for the CDR3: TGCAGTGCTACTGGACAGACTAATGAAAAACTGTTTTTT.

The rearrangement joins TRBV13 to TRBJ1-1, with D uncertain. This CDR3 spans 15 amino acids. Germline CDR1 reads PRHDT; CDR2 reads FYEKMQ (reference sequence). V was trimmed by 5 bases and J by 0 bases, leaving 13 bases between them. The CDR3 sequence is CASSQGPTMNTEAFF. CDR3 coding DNA: TGTGCCAGCAGCCAAGGACCCACAATGAACACTGAAGCTTTCTTT.

V usage is TRBV5-1 and J usage is TRBJ2-1; TRBD2 agrees at 11 bases. V lost 4 bases, J lost 4 bases, and 10 bases stayed unmatched. Per germline, CDR1 SGHRS and CDR2 YFSETQ. The CDR3 has 17 amino acids. The CDR3 region has the DNA TGCGCCAGCAGCCAAGGGACTAGCGGCAAATTATACAATGAGCAGTTCTTC. Translated: CASSQGTSGKLYNEQFF.

The genes are TRBV6-5 and TRBJ1-2; 8 positions agree with TRBD1. Trimming at V came to 6 bases and at J to 4 bases, leaving 4 bases not matched to a gene. The CDR3 consists of 13 residues. In germline, CDR1 is MNHEY, CDR2 SVGAGI. CDR3 amino acids: CASRRTGSYGYTF. The CDR3 DNA follows: TGTGCCAGCAGGCGGACAGGGAGCTATGGCTACACCTTC.

The V call is TRBV28, the J call TRBJ2-5, with 12 bases that match TRBD2. The CDR3 sequence is 18 residues long. The V segment lost 1 base and the J segment 0 bases; nucleotides outside the gene matches: 6. Germline CDR1 is MDHEN and CDR2 is SYDVKM. Here the CDR3 DNA reads TGTGCCAGCAGTTTATCGACAACTAGCGGGGGGCACCAAGAGACCCAGTACTTC. Translation gives CASSLSTTSGGHQETQYF.

This clonotype showed up just a few times. This sequence joins TRBV21-1 and TRBJ2-4; TRBD1, the table's D call, was not compared with the DNA. TRBV21-1 represents a pseudogene. This CDR3 is built from 21 residues. The CDR3 coding sequence is TGTGCCAGCAGCACGACAGGGTTTGGGGTCATCTTTGGCTGCCCTAAGGACATTCAGTACTTC. Translation: CASSTTGFGVIFGCPKDIQYF.

This clonotype came up many times. The chain has TRBV29-1 and TRBJ1-2, with 8 positions matching TRBD1. The germline gives CDR1 SQVTM, CDR2 ANQGSEA. CDR3 length equals 16 residues. The V and J ends lost 1 base and 5 bases, in that order; junction bases with no gene match: 12. CDR3 coding DNA: TGCAGCGTTGAAGCGCGGGACAGGCGAGGGGCTTATGGCTACACCTTC. Its translation is CSVEARDRRGAYGYTF.

This clonotype was counted only a few times. This chain joins TRBV4-1 and TRBJ1-5; D ambiguous. V was pared by 0 bases and J by 2 bases, with 11 bases between. Germline CDR1 reads MGHRA; CDR2 reads YSYEKL. The CDR3 extends over 16 amino acids. CDR3 in amino acids: CASSQDGGGGNQPQHF. The CDR3 bases are TGCGCCAGCAGCCAAGATGGCGGCGGTGGCAATCAGCCCCAGCATTTT.

CDR3 amino acids: CSARDYGTPEKLFF. The CDR3 nucleotides read TGCAGTGCTAGAGATTATGGGACACCTGAAAAACTGTTTTTT. The rearrangement uses TRBV20-1 and TRBJ1-4, with D tentatively TRBD1 (6 bases). CDR3 size: 14 residues. Germline loops: CDR1 DFQATT, CDR2 SNEGSKA (reference sequence). V shed 0 bases and J shed 7 bases, with 12 bases lying between them.

Comments on this clonotype: Just one base apart from a much larger clone, this may be a read error. The DNA is omitted, as the CDR3 cannot be located on it reliably, and the CDR3 follows TCRdb's listing. V gene TRBV20-1 combines with J gene TRBJ1-2; TRBD1, as called in the table, went unchecked against the DNA. Germline assignment: CDR1 DFQATT and CDR2 SNEGSKA (reference sequence). The CDR3 length equals 14 residues, ends included. The CDR3 loop is CSATQGAGDYGCTF.

There are a few counts of this clonotype. This chain connects TRBV27 to TRBJ1-4, with D unclear. Germline V gene lookup returns CDR1 MNHEY and CDR2 SMNVEV (reference sequence). The CDR3 has 13 residues. Trimming took off 5 bases at V and 11 bases at J, with 15 bases between the two ends. The CDR3 DNA sequence: TGTGCCAGCAGTCCCCTCTTCCCTTCGAAACTGTTTTTT. Amino acids: CASSPLFPSKLFF.